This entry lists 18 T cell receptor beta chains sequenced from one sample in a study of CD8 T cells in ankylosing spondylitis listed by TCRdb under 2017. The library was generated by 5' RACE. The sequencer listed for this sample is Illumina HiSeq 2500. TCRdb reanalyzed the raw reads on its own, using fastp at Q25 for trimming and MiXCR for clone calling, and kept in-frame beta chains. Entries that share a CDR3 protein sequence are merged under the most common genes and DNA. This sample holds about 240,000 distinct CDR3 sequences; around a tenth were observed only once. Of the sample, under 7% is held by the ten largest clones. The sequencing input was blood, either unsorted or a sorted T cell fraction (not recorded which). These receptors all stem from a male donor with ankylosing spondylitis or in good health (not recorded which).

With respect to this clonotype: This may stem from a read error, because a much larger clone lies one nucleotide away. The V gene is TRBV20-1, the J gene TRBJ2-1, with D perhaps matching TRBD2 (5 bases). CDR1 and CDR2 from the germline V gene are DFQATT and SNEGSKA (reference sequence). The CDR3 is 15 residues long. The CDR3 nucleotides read TGCAGTGCCCCGCCGCAGGACTTGGGATACAGTGAGCAGTTCTTC. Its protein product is CSAPPQDLGYSEQFF.

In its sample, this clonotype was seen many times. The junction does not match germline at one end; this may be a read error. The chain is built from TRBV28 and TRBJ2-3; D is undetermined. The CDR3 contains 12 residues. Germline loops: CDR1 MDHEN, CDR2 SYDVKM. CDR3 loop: CASSPNTDTQYF. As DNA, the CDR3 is TGCGCCAGCAGTCCCAACACAGATACGCAGTATTTT.

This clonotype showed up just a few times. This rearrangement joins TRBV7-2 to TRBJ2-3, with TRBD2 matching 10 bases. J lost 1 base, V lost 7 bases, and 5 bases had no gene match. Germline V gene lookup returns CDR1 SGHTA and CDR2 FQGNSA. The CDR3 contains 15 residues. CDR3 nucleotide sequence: TGTGCCAGCACCCCCGGGACTAGCGGCACAGATACGCAGTATTTT. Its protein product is CASTPGTSGTDTQYF. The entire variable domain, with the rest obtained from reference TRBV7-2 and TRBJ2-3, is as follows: GAGVSQSPSNKVTEKGKDVELRCDPISGHTALYWYRQSLGQGLEFLIYFQGNSAPDKSGLPSDRFSAERTGGSVSTLTIQRTQQEDSAVYLCASTPGTSGTDTQYFGPGTRLTVL.

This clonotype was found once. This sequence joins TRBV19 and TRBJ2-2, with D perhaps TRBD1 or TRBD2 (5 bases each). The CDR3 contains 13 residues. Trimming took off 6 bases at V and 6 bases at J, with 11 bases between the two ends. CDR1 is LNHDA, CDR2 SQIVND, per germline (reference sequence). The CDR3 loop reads CASRWGTAGELFF. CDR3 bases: TGTGCCAGTAGGTGGGGGACGGCCGGGGAGCTGTTTTTT.

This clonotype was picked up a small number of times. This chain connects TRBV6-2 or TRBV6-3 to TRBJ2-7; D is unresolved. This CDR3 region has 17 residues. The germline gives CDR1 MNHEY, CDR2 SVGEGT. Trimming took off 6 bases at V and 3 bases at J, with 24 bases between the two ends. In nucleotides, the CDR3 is TGTGCCAGCAGCCTTACGGAAAGGGTGGCTTCATTCTACGAGCAGTACTTC. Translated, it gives CASSLTERVASFYEQYF.

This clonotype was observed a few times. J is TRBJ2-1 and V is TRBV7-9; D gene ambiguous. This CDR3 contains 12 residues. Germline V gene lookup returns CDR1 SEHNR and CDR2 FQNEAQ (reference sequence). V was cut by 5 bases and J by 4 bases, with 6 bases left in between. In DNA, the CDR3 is TGTGCCAGCAGCCTTCTTTACAATGAGCAGTTCTTC. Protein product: CASSLLYNEQFF.

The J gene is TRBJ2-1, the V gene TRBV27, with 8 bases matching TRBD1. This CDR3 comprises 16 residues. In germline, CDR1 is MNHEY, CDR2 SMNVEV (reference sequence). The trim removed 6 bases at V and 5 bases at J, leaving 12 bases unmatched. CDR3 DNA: TGTGCCAGCAGCTTTAAACCCCGGACAGGGAACAATGAGCAGTTCTTC. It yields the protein CASSFKPRTGNNEQFF.

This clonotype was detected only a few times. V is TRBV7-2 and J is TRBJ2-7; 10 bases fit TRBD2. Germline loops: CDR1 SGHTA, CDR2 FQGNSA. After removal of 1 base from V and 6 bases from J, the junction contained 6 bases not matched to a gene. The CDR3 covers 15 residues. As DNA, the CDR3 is TGTGCCAGCAGCTTAGGACCGGGACTAGCGACCGAGCAGTACTTC. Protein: CASSLGPGLATEQYF.

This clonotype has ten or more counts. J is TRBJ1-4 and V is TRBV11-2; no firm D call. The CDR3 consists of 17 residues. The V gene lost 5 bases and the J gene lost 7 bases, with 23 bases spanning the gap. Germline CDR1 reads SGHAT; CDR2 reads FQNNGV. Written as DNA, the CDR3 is TGTGCCAGCAGCCATTACATGGGCCCAAAGGGAAGTGAAAAACTGTTTTTT. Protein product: CASSHYMGPKGSEKLFF.

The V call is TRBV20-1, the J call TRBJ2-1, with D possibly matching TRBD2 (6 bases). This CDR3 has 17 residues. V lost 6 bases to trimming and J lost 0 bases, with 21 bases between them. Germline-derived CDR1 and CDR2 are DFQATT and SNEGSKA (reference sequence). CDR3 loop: CSARRALASSSYNEQFF. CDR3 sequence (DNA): TGCAGTGCCAGAAGGGCTCTAGCGTCGAGCTCCTACAATGAGCAGTTCTTC.

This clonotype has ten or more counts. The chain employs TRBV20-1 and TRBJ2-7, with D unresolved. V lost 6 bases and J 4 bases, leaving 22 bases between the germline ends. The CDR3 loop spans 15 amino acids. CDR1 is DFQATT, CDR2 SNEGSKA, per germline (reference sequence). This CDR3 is CSAKPNGAQVYEQYF. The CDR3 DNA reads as TGCAGTGCGAAGCCCAATGGCGCCCAGGTTTACGAGCAGTACTTC.

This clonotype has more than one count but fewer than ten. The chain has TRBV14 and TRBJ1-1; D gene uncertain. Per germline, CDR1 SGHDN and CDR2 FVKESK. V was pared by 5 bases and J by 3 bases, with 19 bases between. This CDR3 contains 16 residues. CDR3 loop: CASSVRGWEIDTEAFF. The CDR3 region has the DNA TGTGCCAGCAGCGTTCGAGGATGGGAAATTGACACTGAAGCTTTCTTT.

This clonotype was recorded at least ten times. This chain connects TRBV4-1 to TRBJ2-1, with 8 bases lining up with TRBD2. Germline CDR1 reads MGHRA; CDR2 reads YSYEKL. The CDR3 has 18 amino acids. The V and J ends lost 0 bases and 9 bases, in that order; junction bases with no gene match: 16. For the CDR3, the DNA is TGCGCCAGCAGCCAAGATCCTTTAGGCGGGGGGACTACAGTTGAGCAGTTCTTC. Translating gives CASSQDPLGGGTTVEQFF.

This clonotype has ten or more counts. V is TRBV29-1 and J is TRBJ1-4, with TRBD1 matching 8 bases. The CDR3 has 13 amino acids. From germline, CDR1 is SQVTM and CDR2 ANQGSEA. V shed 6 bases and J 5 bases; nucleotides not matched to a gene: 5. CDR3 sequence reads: CSVGGQANEKLFF. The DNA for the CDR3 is TGCAGCGTGGGGGGACAGGCAAATGAAAAACTGTTTTTT.

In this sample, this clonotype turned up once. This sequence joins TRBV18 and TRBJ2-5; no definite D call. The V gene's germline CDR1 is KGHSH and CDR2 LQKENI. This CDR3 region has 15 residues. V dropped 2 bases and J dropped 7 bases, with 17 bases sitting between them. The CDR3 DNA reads TGTGCCAGCTCACCAGTTTCGGCCCTGGAAGGGACCCAGTACTTC. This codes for CASSPVSALEGTQYF.

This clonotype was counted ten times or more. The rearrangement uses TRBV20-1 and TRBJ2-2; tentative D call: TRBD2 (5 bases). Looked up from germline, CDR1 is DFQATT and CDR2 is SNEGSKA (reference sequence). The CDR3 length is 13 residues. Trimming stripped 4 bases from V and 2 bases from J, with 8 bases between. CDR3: CSAISGNTGELFF. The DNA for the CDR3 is TGCAGTGCTATCTCGGGAAACACCGGGGAGCTGTTTTTT.

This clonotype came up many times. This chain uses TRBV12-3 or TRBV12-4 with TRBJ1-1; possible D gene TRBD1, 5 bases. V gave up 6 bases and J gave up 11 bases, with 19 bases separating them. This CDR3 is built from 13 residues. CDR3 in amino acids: CASSARDLTAAFF. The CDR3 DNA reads TGTGCCAGCAGCGCCCGGGACCTCACCGCGGCTTTCTTT.

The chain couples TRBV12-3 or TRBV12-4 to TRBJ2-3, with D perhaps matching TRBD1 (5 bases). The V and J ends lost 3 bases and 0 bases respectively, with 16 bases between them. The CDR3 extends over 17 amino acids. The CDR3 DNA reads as TGTGCCAGCAGTTTTACGTTTGACAGTGCTAGCACAGATACGCAGTATTTT. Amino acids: CASSFTFDSASTDTQYF.